The 15 T cell receptor beta chains in this list originate from one sample, sequenced in a study of identical twins. TCRdb used MiXCR to reprocess the 5' RACE reads, holding one entry per CDR3 protein. The repertoire holds a few hundred thousand distinct CDR3 sequences, about 15% seen once, with 0.44% in the top ten. This sample also appeared in a second study, on yellow fever vaccine responses in identical twins.

The sequenced sample was CD4+ T cells sorted from blood. The receptors here all came from a woman in her late teens or twenties in good health.

The table lists this clonotype with many counts. The chain joins TRBV4-1 to TRBJ1-5; maybe TRBD1 (6 bases). CDR3 length equals 15 residues. Germline V CDR1 and CDR2: MGHRA, YSYEKL. The V end was cut by 1 base, the J end by 5 bases, with 12 bases between. The CDR3 region is CASSQGSQGYQPQHF. CDR3 bases: TGCGCCAGCAGCCAAGGGAGCCAGGGGTATCAGCCCCAGCATTTT.

In this sample, this clonotype turned up a few times. V gene TRBV6-5 combines with J gene TRBJ2-1; 11 bases agree with TRBD2. The CDR3 totals 16 residues. V lost 2 bases, J lost 7 bases, and 7 bases stayed unmatched. In germline, CDR1 is MNHEY, CDR2 SVGAGI. The chain's CDR3 is CASSYRASGRSNEQFF. As DNA, the CDR3 is TGTGCCAGCAGTTACCGCGCTAGCGGGAGGAGTAATGAGCAGTTCTTC.

This rearrangement joins TRBV7-9 to TRBJ2-3; a possible D gene is TRBD2 (5 bases). The ends were cut back, 0 bases at V and 8 bases at J, with 15 bases in the middle. Per the germline V gene, CDR1 is SEHNR and CDR2 is FQNEAQ (reference sequence). The CDR3 is 15 residues long. This CDR3 is CASSLAGIGLVTQYF. CDR3 in DNA: TGTGCCAGCAGCTTAGCCGGGATCGGCCTCGTTACGCAGTATTTT.

This clonotype was seen a few times. The chain is built from TRBV29-1 and TRBJ2-2; D is unclear. Germline V gene sequence: CDR1 SQVTM, CDR2 ANQGSEA. V dropped 2 bases and J dropped 4 bases, with 11 bases sitting between them. The CDR3 extends over 14 amino acids. The CDR3 reads CSVESGLGTGELFF. CDR3 bases: TGCAGCGTTGAATCCGGCCTAGGCACCGGGGAGCTGTTTTTT.

This clonotype came up many times. The CDR3 DNA follows: TGTGCCAGCAGTTTAAGTCCCCAGAACACTGAAGCTTTCTTT. It encodes CASSLSPQNTEAFF. The chain has TRBV12-3 or TRBV12-4 and TRBJ1-1; no clear D gene. The CDR3 covers 14 residues. Deletions cut 2 bases from V and 1 base from J, with 8 bases between.

This clonotype was seen a handful of times. This chain's CDR3 is CASSFALLRTAPYNEQFF. CDR3 nucleotides: TGTGCCAGCAGTTTTGCCCTTTTACGGACAGCCCCCTACAATGAGCAGTTCTTC. The chain uses TRBV12-3 or TRBV12-4 and TRBJ2-1, with D maybe TRBD1 (6 bases). The CDR3 is made up of 18 amino acids. V was pared by 3 bases and J by 2 bases, with 20 bases between.

This clonotype occurred a few times. This rearrangement joins TRBV7-6 to TRBJ2-7; 8 nucleotides line up with TRBD1. Germline V CDR1 and CDR2: SGHVS, FNYEAQ. The V and J ends lost 4 bases and 5 bases, in that order; junction bases with no gene match: 10. This CDR3 is 15 amino acids long. CDR3 loop: CASSSPDRGPHEQYF. The DNA for the CDR3 is TGTGCCAGCAGCTCCCCCGACAGGGGCCCTCACGAGCAGTACTTC. The full variable domain, with the rest looked up from reference TRBV7-6 and TRBJ2-7, is GAGVSQSPRYKVTKRGQDVALRCDPISGHVSLYWYRQALGQGPEFLTYFNYEAQQDKSGLPNDRFSAERPEGSISTLTIQRTEQRDSAMYRCASSSPDRGPHEQYFGPGTRLTVT.

The V and J genes are TRBV5-1 and TRBJ2-3; D is undetermined. CDR1 and CDR2 (germline): SGHRS, YFSETQ. CDR3 length equals 15 residues. V lost 1 base to trimming and J lost 0 bases, with 9 bases between them. CDR3 protein: CASSLTPLSTDTQYF. As DNA, the CDR3 is TGCGCCAGCAGCTTGACGCCGTTGAGCACAGATACGCAGTATTTT.

This clonotype came up a few times. The chain recombines TRBV24-1 with TRBJ2-1; the D call may be TRBD1 or TRBD2 (5 bases each). There are 12 residues in the CDR3. V gave up 2 bases and J gave up 10 bases, with 8 bases separating them. Germline V gene sequence: CDR1 KGHDR, CDR2 SFDVKD. CDR3 in amino acids: CATSDSGDEQFF. CDR3 DNA: TGTGCCACCAGTGATTCTGGGGACGAGCAGTTCTTC.

The gene calls are TRBV11-1 and TRBJ2-3; D may be TRBD1 (6 bases). CDR1 and CDR2 from the germline V gene are SGHAT and FQDESV (reference sequence). The ends were cut back, 3 bases at V and 4 bases at J, with 14 bases in the middle. The CDR3 is made up of 15 amino acids. CDR3 DNA sequence: TGTGCCAGCAGCTTGGCCCCGGGACACTCAGATACGCAGTATTTT. This encodes CASSLAPGHSDTQYF.

This clonotype was detected a few times. The genes are TRBV5-1 and TRBJ2-1; 9 nucleotides line up with TRBD2. The trim removed 0 bases at V and 8 bases at J, leaving 9 bases unmatched. Germline V CDR1 and CDR2: SGHRS, YFSETQ. The CDR3 consists of 16 residues. The CDR3 loop is CASSLGSGGGVYEQFF. DNA for the CDR3: TGCGCCAGCAGCTTGGGTTCTGGCGGGGGGGTCTATGAGCAGTTCTTC.

The CDR3 nucleotides are TGTGCCAGCAGCTTAGCCTTCACGGAGACCCAGTACTTC. Translating it yields CASSLAFTETQYF. The chain joins TRBV7-8 to TRBJ2-5; no definite D call. The germline V gene has CDR1 SGHVS and CDR2 FQNEAQ. Trimming took 0 bases from V and 5 from J, leaving 7 bases between them. The CDR3 is 13 residues long.

The rearrangement links TRBV11-2 to TRBJ2-3; D not resolved. CDR3 size: 18 residues. V lost 3 bases and J 7 bases, leaving 26 bases between the germline ends. The germline CDR1 and CDR2 sequences are SGHAT and FQNNGV. CDR3 amino acids: CASSLQKDGWRWANTQYF. CDR3 coding DNA: TGTGCCAGCAGCTTGCAGAAGGACGGGTGGAGATGGGCAAATACGCAGTATTTT.

This chain uses TRBV28 with TRBJ2-7, with D hard to call. Germline values: CDR1 MDHEN, CDR2 SYDVKM. Trimming removed 11 bases at V and 3 bases at J, with 17 bases between. The CDR3 runs 13 residues. CDR3 region: CAASGPVSYEQYF. The CDR3 DNA follows: TGTGCCGCAAGTGGCCCCGTGAGCTACGAGCAGTACTTC.

The chain is built from TRBV7-9 and TRBJ2-5, with D tentatively TRBD1 (6 bases). V was shortened by 10 bases and J by 2 bases, with 20 bases between the two germline ends. The V gene's germline CDR1 is SEHNR and CDR2 FQNEAQ (reference sequence). CDR3 size: 15 residues. This CDR3 is CATTETGTIQETQYF. The CDR3 DNA reads as TGTGCCACTACAGAGACAGGCACCATACAAGAGACCCAGTACTTC.